The 31 T cell receptor beta chains listed next were all sequenced from one sample in a study of CD8 T cells in ankylosing spondylitis. TCRdb re-derived calls from the 5' RACE reads in MiXCR, one entry per CDR3 protein. The sample carries 250,000 or so distinct CDR3 sequences, 10% to 13% recorded once. The sample comprised blood, either unsorted or a sorted T cell fraction (not recorded which). The receptors here all came from a male donor with ankylosing spondylitis or in good health (not recorded which).

This clonotype turned up a few times. The V call is TRBV7-2, the J call TRBJ2-7; D perhaps matches TRBD2 (5 bases). CDR1 is SGHTA and CDR2 is FQGNSA in the germline V gene. The CDR3 spans 14 residues. Trimming left V 3 bases short and J 6 bases short, with 15 bases between. This CDR3 reads CASSLDRLSGEQYF. The CDR3 region has the DNA TGTGCCAGCAGCTTGGACCGACTGAGCGGCGAGCAGTACTTC.

This clonotype was detected ten times or more. The genes are TRBV12-3 or TRBV12-4 and TRBJ2-7; the D gene is possibly TRBD2 (5 bases). This CDR3 region has 14 residues. V lost 1 base and J 3 bases, leaving 10 bases between the germline ends. Here the CDR3 reads CASSLGTGNYEQYF. CDR3 sequence (DNA): TGTGCCAGCAGTTTAGGGACGGGGAACTACGAGCAGTACTTC.

In this sample, this clonotype turned up many times. The chain joins TRBV24-1 to TRBJ2-1, with 10 bases aligning to TRBD2. This CDR3 comprises 16 residues. V dropped 2 bases and J dropped 3; count of bases not matched to a gene: 3. CDR1 KGHDR and CDR2 SFDVKD come from the germline V gene. The DNA of the CDR3 is TGTGCCACCAGTGATTCTAGCGGGGGATTCTACAATGAGCAGTTCTTC. It is translated as CATSDSSGGFYNEQFF.

This clonotype was counted many times. The chain carries TRBV20-1 and TRBJ2-5; D is possibly TRBD2 (6 bases). V was clipped by 1 base and J by 1 base, with 13 bases between them. Germline V gene sequence: CDR1 DFQATT, CDR2 SNEGSKA (reference sequence). This CDR3 has 15 amino acids. The CDR3 loop is CSARGTRDFQETQYF. The DNA for the CDR3 is TGCAGTGCTAGAGGTACCCGGGACTTCCAAGAGACCCAGTACTTC.

In its sample, this clonotype was seen a few times. V and J are TRBV20-1 and TRBJ2-7; D may match TRBD1 or TRBD2 (6 bases each). The CDR3 consists of 14 residues. CDR1 DFQATT and CDR2 SNEGSKA come from the germline V gene (reference sequence). Trimming took off 4 bases at V and 2 bases at J, with 15 bases between the two ends. The CDR3 region has the DNA TGCAGTGCTACTAGAAGGGGGGACCCCTACGAGCAGTACTTC. The encoded protein is CSATRRGDPYEQYF.

The genes are TRBV4-1 and TRBJ1-1; no definite D call. Germline CDR1 is MGHRA and CDR2 is YSYEKL. With 1 base removed from V and 2 bases from J, the gap between germline ends came to 11 bases. The length of the CDR3 is 15 residues. The CDR3 protein is CASSQGHRVNTEAFF. The CDR3 DNA reads as TGCGCCAGCAGCCAAGGTCATAGGGTAAACACTGAAGCTTTCTTT.

This clonotype was observed a few times. The chain recombines TRBV7-8 with TRBJ1-3; D ambiguous. The CDR3 has 15 residues. V gave up 4 bases and J gave up 4 bases, with 14 bases separating them. Per germline, CDR1 SGHVS and CDR2 FQNEAQ. The CDR3 here is CASSSFRSWGNTIYF. As DNA, the CDR3 is TGTGCCAGCAGCTCTTTTCGGTCCTGGGGAAACACCATATATTTT.

This clonotype was recorded many times. The rearrangement uses TRBV20-1 and TRBJ2-7; 8 bases match TRBD2. This CDR3 has 14 amino acids. Germline-derived CDR1 and CDR2 are DFQATT and SNEGSKA (reference sequence). After removal of 6 bases from V and 0 bases from J, the junction contained 7 bases not matched to a gene. The CDR3 DNA reads as TGCAGTGCCCGCCCTAGCGGGCTCTCCTACGAGCAGTACTTC. This encodes CSARPSGLSYEQYF.

In this sample, this clonotype turned up many times. The chain employs TRBV7-2 and TRBJ2-7, with TRBD1 matching 8 bases. CDR3 length equals 15 residues. Unmatched junction bases numbered 9, after V lost 3 bases and J lost 5 bases. The germline V gene encodes CDR1 SGHTA and CDR2 FQGNSA. CDR3 nucleotide sequence: TGTGCCAGCAGCTTTGACAGGGGAAAGGTCAACGAGCAGTACTTC. The encoded protein is CASSFDRGKVNEQYF.

This clonotype has ten or more counts. The chain joins TRBV5-1 to TRBJ2-5; the D is unclear. The CDR3 is 15 residues long. V gave up 0 bases and J gave up 5 bases, with 14 bases separating them. CDR1 is SGHRS and CDR2 is YFSETQ in the germline V gene. CDR3 sequence (DNA): TGCGCCAGCAGCTTGGCCGGAAGCCCGCCCGAGACCCAGTACTTC. The encoded protein is CASSLAGSPPETQYF.

This clonotype was recorded many times. This rearrangement joins TRBV12-3 or TRBV12-4 to TRBJ1-4, with D uncertain. This CDR3 comprises 15 residues. The V gene lost 5 bases and the J gene lost 8 bases, with 18 bases spanning the gap. This CDR3 reads CASSGEAPAREKLFF. CDR3 DNA: TGTGCCAGCAGTGGGGAGGCGCCAGCGAGAGAAAAACTGTTTTTT.

Ten or more counts support this clonotype. The chain employs TRBV7-2 and TRBJ1-2; no reliable D call. V lost 3 bases, J lost 0 bases, and 20 bases lay in between. This CDR3 is 18 amino acids long. Germline CDR1 is SGHTA and CDR2 is FQGNSA. CDR3 bases: TGTGCCAGCAGCTTGGGCGCTTTCGCAGCGGCAACTAACTATGGCTACACCTTC. This gives the protein CASSLGAFAAATNYGYTF.

This clonotype came up many times. The V call is TRBV2, the J call TRBJ2-1; the D gene is possibly TRBD2 (6 bases). Between the trimmed V and J ends, which lost 8 bases and 7 bases, there was a span of 12 bases. The CDR3 extends over 12 amino acids. CDR1 is SNHLY, CDR2 FYNNEI, per germline. The CDR3 protein is CASRYGGNEQFF. Here the CDR3 DNA reads TGTGCCAGCCGATACGGGGGAAATGAGCAGTTCTTC.

This clonotype appeared many times. The chain is built from TRBV25-1 and TRBJ1-5; the D is unclear. V lost 2 bases to trimming and J lost 0 bases, with 8 bases between them. From germline, CDR1 is MGHDK and CDR2 SYGVNS. The CDR3 consists of 15 residues. For the CDR3, the DNA is TGTGCCAGCAGTGAAGGAGGGCTTAGCAATCAGCCCCAGCATTTT. As protein: CASSEGGLSNQPQHF.

Concerning this clonotype: At one end, the junction sequence differs from germline, possibly due to a read error. This chain joins TRBV9 and TRBJ2-1, with D perhaps TRBD2 (6 bases). Looked up from germline, CDR1 is SGDLS and CDR2 is YYNGEE. CDR3 length: 12 amino acids. The CDR3 region is CASSALGGIVLF. The DNA of the CDR3 is TGTGCCAGCAGCGCCCTTGGCGGGATTGTTCTCTTC.

The rearrangement links TRBV5-1 to TRBJ2-7, with D unresolved. Germline V gene sequence: CDR1 SGHRS, CDR2 YFSETQ. The CDR3 contains 14 residues. V dropped 0 bases and J dropped 6 bases, with 13 bases sitting between them. CDR3 residues: CASSLAPDLGEQYF. The CDR3, as DNA: TGCGCCAGCAGCTTGGCCCCCGATCTTGGCGAGCAGTACTTC. Complete variable domain (other parts from reference TRBV5-1 and TRBJ2-7): KAGVTQTPRYLIKTRGQQVTLSCSPISGHRSVSWYQQTPGQGLQFLFEYFSETQRNKGNFPGRFSGRQFSNSRSEMNVSTLELGDSALYLCASSLAPDLGEQYFGPGTRLTVT.

There are a few counts of this clonotype. This chain joins TRBV5-4 and TRBJ2-1, with 8 bases fitting TRBD2. V lost 2 bases, J lost 9 bases, and 10 bases stayed unmatched. This CDR3 spans 15 amino acids. Germline assignment: CDR1 SGHNT and CDR2 YYREEE (reference sequence). The CDR3 here is CASSFTSGRLSEQFF. Here the CDR3 DNA reads TGTGCCAGCAGCTTTACTAGCGGTCGGCTCTCTGAGCAGTTCTTC.

This clonotype was seen repeatedly, ten times or more. The chain combines TRBV5-1 with TRBJ2-5, with 9 bases identical to TRBD2. J was trimmed by 2 bases and V by 4 bases; bases with no gene match: 15. The germline V gene has CDR1 SGHRS and CDR2 YFSETQ. This CDR3 spans 18 amino acids. In DNA, the CDR3 is TGCGCCAGCAGCCCTACCGTGACTAGCGGCTCAAGTCAAGAGACCCAGTACTTC. Amino acids: CASSPTVTSGSSQETQYF.

This clonotype was seen many times. The J gene is TRBJ1-1, the V gene TRBV4-2; TRBD1 aligns across 11 bases. Germline V gives CDR1 LGHNA, CDR2 YNFKEQ. The CDR3 sequence is 16 residues long. Unmatched junction bases numbered 10, after V lost 4 bases and J lost 6 bases. CDR3 amino acids: CASSPTSGQGVAEAFF. The CDR3 DNA sequence: TGTGCCAGCAGCCCCACGTCGGGACAGGGGGTCGCTGAAGCTTTCTTT.

This clonotype was counted ten times or more. CDR3 sequence: CASSQGHSNTGELFF. DNA for the CDR3: TGCGCCAGCAGCCAAGGGCATTCGAACACCGGGGAGCTGTTTTTT. The V call is TRBV4-1, the J call TRBJ2-2; D is ambiguous. CDR3 length: 15 residues. The germline gives CDR1 MGHRA, CDR2 YSYEKL. V was clipped by 1 base and J by 0 bases, with 6 bases between them.

This clonotype was found many times. The chain is built from TRBV27 and TRBJ2-3; D is perhaps TRBD2 (5 bases). V was trimmed by 5 bases and J by 0 bases, leaving 9 bases between them. The germline gives CDR1 MNHEY, CDR2 SMNVEV (reference sequence). The CDR3 length is 14 residues. The CDR3 nucleotides are TGTGCCAGCAGTAAGGAGGTTAGCACAGATACGCAGTATTTT. It specifies CASSKEVSTDTQYF.

This clonotype was picked up many times. The chain joins TRBV15 to TRBJ1-1; TRBD1 might be the D (6 bases). The germline gives CDR1 LNHNV, CDR2 YYDKDF (reference sequence). V was shortened by 5 bases and J by 0 bases, with 16 bases between the two germline ends. CDR3 size: 16 residues. The CDR3 loop reads CATSPRTDSMNTEAFF. CDR3 nucleotides: TGTGCCACCAGCCCGCGGACAGATTCCATGAACACTGAAGCTTTCTTT.

This clonotype has at least ten counts. This rearrangement joins TRBV12-3 or TRBV12-4 to TRBJ2-1; 7 positions agree with TRBD1. This CDR3 has 16 amino acids. J lost 0 bases, V lost 6 bases, and 8 bases had no gene match. The CDR3 nucleotides read TGTGCCAGCAGCTCCTCACAGGGGAGCTCCTACAATGAGCAGTTCTTC. It specifies CASSSSQGSSYNEQFF.

The chain couples TRBV30 to TRBJ2-1; D possibly uses TRBD1 or TRBD2 (5 bases each). CDR3 length: 13 amino acids. Germline CDR1 is GTSNPN and CDR2 is SVGIG (reference sequence). V lost 1 base, J lost 7 bases, and 11 bases lay in between. Here the CDR3 reads CAWSALGGNEQFF. CDR3 sequence (DNA): TGTGCCTGGAGTGCCCTTGGGGGTAATGAGCAGTTCTTC.

This clonotype has ten or more counts. The V and J genes are TRBV29-1 and TRBJ1-1; 8 bases line up with TRBD1. This CDR3 comprises 16 residues. Trimming cost V 1 base and J 4 bases; bases outside gene matches: 11. Germline V lookup: CDR1 SQVTM, CDR2 ANQGSEA. The DNA of the CDR3 is TGCAGCGTTGAAGGACGGACAGGGAAAGGGGCCACTGAAGCTTTCTTT. Translating gives CSVEGRTGKGATEAFF.

This clonotype came up many times. The CDR3 DNA is TGTGCCAGCAGCGTAGGTGGGAAATACAATGAGCAGTTCTTC. Its translation: CASSVGGKYNEQFF. The V and J genes are TRBV9 and TRBJ2-1; D gene ambiguous. V was cut by 0 bases and J by 4 bases, with 8 bases left in between. Looked up from germline, CDR1 is SGDLS and CDR2 is YYNGEE. The CDR3 extends over 14 amino acids.

There are many counts of this clonotype. The V and J genes are TRBV5-1 and TRBJ2-3; possibly TRBD1 for D (6 bases). The germline CDR1 and CDR2 sequences are SGHRS and YFSETQ. The CDR3 is 13 residues long. The germline V and J ends were trimmed by 2 bases and 4 bases, with 8 bases remaining between them. CDR3 residues: CASSLGTPDTQYF. In DNA, the CDR3 is TGCGCCAGCAGCTTAGGGACACCAGATACGCAGTATTTT.

Many counts were recorded for this clonotype. The V gene is TRBV11-2, the J gene TRBJ1-2; D not certain. V was trimmed by 1 base and J by 8 bases, leaving 8 bases between them. The CDR3 is made up of 12 amino acids. Germline lookup yields CDR1 SGHAT and CDR2 FQNNGV. The CDR3: CASSLVVEGYTF. CDR3 DNA sequence: TGTGCCAGCAGCTTAGTCGTTGAAGGCTACACCTTC.

The sample holds a few counts of this clonotype. The chain carries TRBV7-2 and TRBJ1-5; TRBD1 might be the D (5 bases). This CDR3 spans 14 amino acids. Germline CDR1 is SGHTA and CDR2 is FQGNSA. V lost 1 base to trimming and J lost 1 base, with 5 bases between them. The CDR3 here is CASSLDRSNQPQHF. CDR3 sequence (DNA): TGTGCCAGCAGCTTAGACAGGAGCAATCAGCCCCAGCATTTT.

In its sample, this clonotype was seen many times. The chain has TRBV12-3 or TRBV12-4 and TRBJ1-5, with D perhaps matching TRBD1 (5 bases). V lost 5 bases, J lost 3 bases, and 14 bases lay in between. The CDR3 covers 15 residues. The CDR3 here is CASSPGGSLNQPQHF. CDR3 DNA sequence: TGTGCCAGCAGTCCCGGGGGAAGCCTCAATCAGCCCCAGCATTTT.

This clonotype occurred a few times. The chain combines TRBV29-1 with TRBJ2-1; a weak D match, TRBD1 (7 bases). V was cut by 7 bases and J by 9 bases, with 13 bases left in between. The CDR3 covers 11 residues. Germline loops: CDR1 SQVTM, CDR2 ANQGSEA. This chain's CDR3 is CSGLGTVEQFF. Here the CDR3 DNA reads TGCAGCGGACTAGGGACAGTTGAGCAGTTCTTC.